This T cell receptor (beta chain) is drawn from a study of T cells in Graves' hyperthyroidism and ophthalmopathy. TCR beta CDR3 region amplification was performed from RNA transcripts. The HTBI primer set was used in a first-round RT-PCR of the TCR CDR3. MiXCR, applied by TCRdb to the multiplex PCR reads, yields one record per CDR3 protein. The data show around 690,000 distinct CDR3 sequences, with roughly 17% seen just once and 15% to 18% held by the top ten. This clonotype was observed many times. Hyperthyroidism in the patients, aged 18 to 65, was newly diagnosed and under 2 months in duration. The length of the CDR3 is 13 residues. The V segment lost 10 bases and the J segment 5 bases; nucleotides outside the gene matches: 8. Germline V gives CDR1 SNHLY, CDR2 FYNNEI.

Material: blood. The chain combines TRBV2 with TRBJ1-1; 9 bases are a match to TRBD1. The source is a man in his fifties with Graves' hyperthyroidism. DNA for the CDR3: TGTGCCACCGGGACAGGGATGATGACTGAAGCTTTCTTT. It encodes CATGTGMMTEAFF. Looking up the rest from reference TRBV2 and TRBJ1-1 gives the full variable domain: EPEVTQTPSHQVTQMGQEVILRCVPISNHLYFYWYRQILGQKVEFLVSFYNNEISEKSEIFDDQFSVERPDGSNFTLKIRSTKLEDSAMYFCATGTGMMTEAFFGQGTRLTVV.